Sequencing of this T cell receptor beta chain was carried out in a study of identical twins. Study-wide results and caveats: Where out-of-frame alpha sequences were twin-shared, they showed excess low generation probability. Findings depended on cross-sectional statistics rather than tracking the same donors. Models predicted too little out-of-frame TCR alpha sharing in monozygotic twins.

TCRdb reprocessed the 5' RACE reads with MiXCR, giving one entry per CDR3 protein. The table includes around 670,000 distinct CDR3 sequences, approximately 6.1% detected once. CDR1 is LNHNV and CDR2 is YYDKDF in the germline V gene (reference sequence). V was clipped by 10 bases and J by 9 bases; unmatched bases: 12. This CDR3 spans 16 amino acids. Ten or more counts support this clonotype. Its antigen is undetermined. The chain carries TRBV15 and TRBJ2-1; 16 positions match TRBD2. The sample was naive T cells sorted from blood. This TCR was sampled from a man between 18 and 35 years old in good health. In DNA form, the CDR3 reads TGTGCCATTCAAGCCGGGACTAGCGGGAGGGCCAGTGAGCAGTTCTTC. Protein product: CAIQAGTSGRASEQFF.